The 22 T cell receptor beta chains below come from one sample, sequenced in a study of CD8+ T cells in alopecia areata. Extraction and reverse transcription of RNA yielded cDNA as the sequencing template. Libraries were prepared by immunoSEQ multiplex PCR; TCRdb keeps only in-frame clonotypes and omits some of them. This table has about 190,000 clones, roughly 60% appearing once. Documented treatment: oral pan-JAK inhibitor, 5-10 mg twice daily. The specimen comprised CD4+ T cells sorted from blood, sampled at week 24, from a patient treated with tofacitinib. The receptors stem from a human donor with alopecia areata.

This chain connects TRBV25-1 to TRBJ1-2; possibly TRBD1 for D (5 bases). This CDR3 comprises 13 residues. Germline V CDR1 and CDR2: MGHDK, SYGVNS. The V end lost 4 bases, the J end lost 8 bases, and 14 bases lay between the germline ends. The CDR3 reads CASSAGAYVGYTF. In DNA form, the CDR3 reads TGTGCCAGCAGTGCCGGGGCTTATGTAGGCTACACCTTC.

This chain connects TRBV30 to TRBJ2-7, with D possibly being TRBD2 (5 bases). Germline V gene data show CDR1 as GTSNPN and CDR2 as SVGIG (reference sequence). This CDR3 comprises 13 residues. Trimming shortened V by 0 bases and J by 8 bases, and 14 bases separated the two germline ends. CDR3 sequence: CAWSVSLEGKQYF. The CDR3 region has the DNA TGTGCCTGGAGTGTATCTCTAGAGGGCAAGCAGTACTTC.

The chain employs TRBV15 and TRBJ2-5; 8 bases agree with TRBD1. The CDR3 is 17 amino acids. After removal of 0 bases from V and 5 bases from J, the junction contained 11 bases not matched to a gene. Germline V gene sequence: CDR1 LNHNV, CDR2 YYDKDF (reference sequence). CDR3 coding DNA: TGTGCCACCAGCAGAGATGTTTTTGGGACAGGCGGCGAGACCCAGTACTTC. It translates to CATSRDVFGTGGETQYF.

The rearrangement links TRBV30 to TRBJ2-7, with 10 bases that match TRBD2. Losses at the gene ends were 2 bases for V and 7 bases for J; bases not matched to a gene: 8. The CDR3 is 14 residues long. Looked up from germline, CDR1 is GTSNPN and CDR2 is SVGIG (reference sequence). The CDR3 reads CAWSRLAGALEQYF. CDR3 DNA: TGTGCCTGGAGTCGGCTAGCGGGGGCCTTGGAGCAGTACTTC. Together with reference TRBV30 and TRBJ2-7, the CDR3 gives the full variable domain: SQTIHQWPATLVQPVGSPLSLECTVEGTSNPNLYWYRQAAGRGLQLLFYSVGIGQISSEVPQNLSASRPQDRQFILSSKKLLLSDSGFYLCAWSRLAGALEQYFGPGTRLTVT.

This clone showed up just once. The rearrangement uses TRBV2 and TRBJ2-1; 10 bases align to TRBD2. The CDR3 has 14 residues. Trimming removed 4 bases from V and 7 bases from J; junction bases left unmatched: 4. Germline CDR1 is SNHLY and CDR2 is FYNNEI. CDR3 nucleotide sequence: TGTGCCAGCAGTGTAGCGGGGGGCGGGAATGAGCAGTTCTTC. It encodes CASSVAGGGNEQFF. The full variable domain, completed using reference TRBV2 and TRBJ2-1, is EPEVTQTPSHQVTQMGQEVILRCVPISNHLYFYWYRQILGQKVEFLVSFYNNEISEKSEIFDDQFSVERPDGSNFTLKIRSTKLEDSAMYFCASSVAGGGNEQFFGPGTRLTVL.

The V and J genes are TRBV9 and TRBJ1-2; the match to TRBD1 covers 7 bases. V trimming: 3 bases; J trimming: 8 bases; junction bases outside the gene matches: 10. CDR3 length: 14 residues. The germline V gene has CDR1 SGDLS and CDR2 YYNGEE. The CDR3, as DNA: TGTGCCAGCAGCGAAGCCGGGACAGCCGGCGGCTACACCTTC. It specifies CASSEAGTAGGYTF.

This clone was detected only a few times. The chain recombines TRBV5-1 with TRBJ2-7; TRBD2 matches at 11 bases. With 3 bases clipped from V and 1 base from J, the junction kept 6 bases outside the gene matches. The germline gives CDR1 SGHRS, CDR2 YFSETQ. This CDR3 is 16 amino acids long. The CDR3 is CASSWGLAEKSYEQYF. CDR3 nucleotide sequence: TGCGCCAGCAGCTGGGGACTAGCGGAAAAATCCTACGAGCAGTACTTC.

The chain recombines TRBV5-1 with TRBJ2-2; D uncertain. V was trimmed by 0 bases and J by 2 bases, leaving 8 bases between them. The length of the CDR3 is 15 residues. CDR1 is SGHRS, CDR2 YFSETQ, per germline. The CDR3 reads CASSLGKANTGELFF. CDR3 bases: TGCGCCAGCAGCTTGGGCAAAGCAAACACCGGGGAGCTGTTTTTT.

This sequence joins TRBV5-1 and TRBJ2-3; TRBD2 aligns across 7 bases. Germline CDR1 is SGHRS and CDR2 is YFSETQ. CDR3 size: 15 residues. The V and J ends lost 4 bases and 0 bases, in that order; junction bases with no gene match: 5. The CDR3: CASSTQAGSTDTQYF. The CDR3, as DNA: TGCGCCAGCAGCACCCAAGCGGGGAGCACAGATACGCAGTATTTT.

The CDR3 here is CASRQGLASGEQFF. In DNA form, the CDR3 reads TGTGCCAGCAGGCAGGGTTTAGCATCGGGTGAGCAGTTCTTC. The chain recombines TRBV27 with TRBJ2-1; D may be TRBD1 (5 bases). Trimming took off 6 bases at V and 9 bases at J, with 18 bases between the two ends. Germline V gene data show CDR1 as MNHEY and CDR2 as SMNVEV (reference sequence). This CDR3 region has 14 residues.

This clone was counted a few times. One junction end disagrees with the germline gene, perhaps due to a read error. The J gene is TRBJ2-6, the V gene TRBV2; 13 bases are shared with TRBD2. CDR1 is SNHLY, CDR2 FYNNEI, per germline. CDR3 length: 19 amino acids. The CDR3 DNA sequence: TGTGCCAGCAGGGAAGAGACTAGCGGGGGGCCAAGTGGGGCCAACGTCCTGACTTTC. It translates to CASREETSGGPSGANVLTF.

This clone was recorded only once. The chain joins TRBV30 to TRBJ1-5, with 7 bases matching TRBD1. The V segment lost 3 bases and the J segment 3 bases; nucleotides outside the gene matches: 8. The CDR3 covers 15 residues. The germline V gene has CDR1 GTSNPN and CDR2 SVGIG (reference sequence). The CDR3 nucleotides read TGTGCCTGGAGGGGAAGACAGGGTGTCAATCAGCCCCAGCATTTT. Translating it yields CAWRGRQGVNQPQHF.

The table lists this clone with a few counts. The CDR3 DNA reads as TGTGCCAGCCGTAAAGTCCGGCAGATGAACACTGAAGCTTTCTTT. Protein sequence: CASRKVRQMNTEAFF. V is TRBV6-6 and J is TRBJ1-1; no reliable D call. This CDR3 has 15 amino acids. From germline, CDR1 is MNHNY and CDR2 SVGAGI (reference sequence). V gave up 8 bases and J gave up 0 bases, with 16 bases separating them.

By share, this clone counts as medium-sized. This sample includes further DNA sequences coding for the same CDR3. The chain carries TRBV13 and TRBJ1-6, with D perhaps TRBD1 (6 bases). V lost 5 bases and J 8 bases, leaving 16 bases between the germline ends. The germline gives CDR1 PRHDT, CDR2 FYEKMQ (reference sequence). The CDR3 is 15 residues long. For the CDR3, the DNA is TGTGCCAGCAGCCTGGGGGGGGCTGACGATTCACCCCTCCACTTT. It is translated as CASSLGGADDSPLHF. Based on the CDR3 plus reference TRBV13 and TRBJ1-6, the full variable domain is AAGVIQSPRHLIKEKRETATLKCYPIPRHDTVYWYQQGPGQDPQFLISFYEKMQSDKGSIPDRFSAQQFSDYHSELNMSSLELGDSALYFCASSLGGADDSPLHFGNGTRLTVT.

The V call is TRBV5-6, the J call TRBJ2-3, with D tentatively TRBD1 (5 bases). The CDR3 has 15 amino acids. V gave up 0 bases and J gave up 0 bases, with 8 bases separating them. CDR1 is SGHDT, CDR2 YYEEEE, per germline. The CDR3 sequence: CASSLDRKSTDTQYF. CDR3 nucleotides: TGTGCCAGCAGCTTGGACAGGAAGAGCACAGATACGCAGTATTTT.

The rearrangement uses TRBV6-5 and TRBJ1-4; D is perhaps TRBD1 (5 bases). Per the germline V gene, CDR1 is MNHEY and CDR2 is SVGAGI. V lost 2 bases and J lost 8, with 15 bases in between. CDR3 length: 15 amino acids. In nucleotides, the CDR3 is TGTGCCAGCAGTTACGTCCAGGGACGAGGAGAAAAACTGTTTTTT. It specifies CASSYVQGRGEKLFF.

The rearrangement uses TRBV5-1 and TRBJ2-3; 7 nucleotides align to TRBD2. From germline, CDR1 is SGHRS and CDR2 YFSETQ. With V trimmed by 1 base and J by 5 bases, 7 bases remained unmatched. The CDR3 is made up of 15 amino acids. This chain's CDR3 is CASSLIPGGVDTQYF. The CDR3 nucleotides are TGCGCCAGCAGCTTGATACCTGGGGGGGTAGATACGCAGTATTTT.

This clone occurred a few times. Written as DNA, the CDR3 is TGTGCCTGGAGAGCATATGAGAATTCACCCCTCCACTTT. As protein: CAWRAYENSPLHF. The V and J genes are TRBV30 and TRBJ1-6; D is unclear. Looked up from germline, CDR1 is GTSNPN and CDR2 is SVGIG (reference sequence). V was cut by 3 bases and J by 7 bases, with 10 bases left in between. The CDR3 has 13 residues.

The chain is built from TRBV5-6 and TRBJ2-2, with D hard to call. Germline V gene data show CDR1 as SGHDT and CDR2 as YYEEEE. Trimming stripped 1 base from V and 6 bases from J, with 7 bases between. CDR3 length: 13 residues. The CDR3 DNA reads as TGTGCCAGCAGCTTGTTAGGCGCCGGGGAGCTGTTTTTT. It encodes CASSLLGAGELFF.

The rearrangement uses TRBV29-1 and TRBJ2-7; possible D gene TRBD1, 5 bases. The V end lost 3 bases, the J end lost 6 bases, and 15 bases lay between the germline ends. The CDR3 consists of 13 residues. Germline CDR1 is SQVTM and CDR2 is ANQGSEA. CDR3 coding DNA: TGCAGCGTTGAGTCCCAGGGTACCTCCGAGCAGTACTTC. Its protein is CSVESQGTSEQYF.

The chain joins TRBV19 to TRBJ1-5, with D possibly TRBD1 on 6 matching bases. Germline CDR1 is LNHDA and CDR2 is SQIVND (reference sequence). V lost 9 bases to trimming and J lost 5 bases, with 14 bases between them. This CDR3 is 13 amino acids long. The CDR3 region is CASRTARYQPQHF. CDR3 in DNA: TGTGCCAGCAGGACAGCGAGGTATCAGCCCCAGCATTTT.

This clone was seen more than once but under ten times. The V and J genes are TRBV4-3 and TRBJ1-6; D might be TRBD1 (5 bases). CDR1 is LGHNA, CDR2 YSLEER, per germline. The germline V and J ends were trimmed by 1 base and 9 bases, with 13 bases remaining between them. CDR3 size: 15 residues. CDR3 protein: CASSQAARALSPLHF. CDR3 sequence (DNA): TGCGCCAGCAGCCAAGCGGCCAGGGCCCTTTCACCCCTCCACTTT.